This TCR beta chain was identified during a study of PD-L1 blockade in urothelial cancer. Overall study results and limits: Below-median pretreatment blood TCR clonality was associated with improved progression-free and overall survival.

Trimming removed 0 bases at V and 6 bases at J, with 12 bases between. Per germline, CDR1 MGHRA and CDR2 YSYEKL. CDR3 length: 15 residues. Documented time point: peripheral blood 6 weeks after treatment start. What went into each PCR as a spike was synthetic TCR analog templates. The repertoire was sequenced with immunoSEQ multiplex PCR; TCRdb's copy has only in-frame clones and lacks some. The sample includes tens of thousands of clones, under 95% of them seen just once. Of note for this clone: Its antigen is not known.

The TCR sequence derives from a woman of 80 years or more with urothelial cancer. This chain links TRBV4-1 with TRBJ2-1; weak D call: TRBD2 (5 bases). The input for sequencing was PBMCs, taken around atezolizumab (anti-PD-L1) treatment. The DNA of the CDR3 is TGCGCCAGCAGCCAAGAAGTAGCGTTACGCAATGAGCAGTTCTTC. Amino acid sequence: CASSQEVALRNEQFF.